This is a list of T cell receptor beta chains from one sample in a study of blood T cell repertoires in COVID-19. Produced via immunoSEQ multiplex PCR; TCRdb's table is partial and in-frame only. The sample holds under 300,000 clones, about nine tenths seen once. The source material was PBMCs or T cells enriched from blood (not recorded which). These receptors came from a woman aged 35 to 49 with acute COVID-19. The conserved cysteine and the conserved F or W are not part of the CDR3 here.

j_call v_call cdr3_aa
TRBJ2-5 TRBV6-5 ASRGHGQETQY
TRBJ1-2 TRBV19 ASSEQGQGYT
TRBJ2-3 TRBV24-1 ATSDSDADTQY
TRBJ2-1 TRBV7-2 ASSSLAGGSYNEQF
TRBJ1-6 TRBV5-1 ASSWGESPPNSPLH
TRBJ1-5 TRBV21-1 ASSKNWRDRGHSNQPQH
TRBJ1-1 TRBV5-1 ASSSMGQGGNEAF
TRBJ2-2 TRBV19 ASSLAGVGTGELF
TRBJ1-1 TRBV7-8 ASSYAGGPNTEAF
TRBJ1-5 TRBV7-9 ASSLGTGDRRNQPQH
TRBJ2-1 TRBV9 ASSVGLADEQF
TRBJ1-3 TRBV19 ASDLGQRLSGNTIY
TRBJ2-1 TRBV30 ASSPSGVANEQF
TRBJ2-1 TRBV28 ASSLIKVAWYNEQF
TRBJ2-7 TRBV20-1 SAQRGYEQY
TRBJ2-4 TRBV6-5 ASSQQGMKENIQY
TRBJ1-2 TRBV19 ASTRGDFYGYT
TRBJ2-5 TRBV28 ASSPTGRETQY
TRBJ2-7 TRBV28 ASRVTGKWSEQY
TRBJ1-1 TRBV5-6 ASSFIYRGSAEAF
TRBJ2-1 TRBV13 ASSLGTRRVSYNEQF
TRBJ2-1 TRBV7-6 ASSLVVGGSSYNEQF
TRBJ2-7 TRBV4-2 ASSHFSREKDEQY
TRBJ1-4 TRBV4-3 ASSLVQNEKLF